This T cell receptor beta chain was captured in a study of shared clonotypes between healthy human individuals. The CDR3 is made up of 13 amino acids. Trimming left V 3 bases short and J 3 bases short, with 5 bases between. The germline CDR1 and CDR2 sequences are MRHNA and SNTAGT. Authors' analysis steps: Sequence data from immunoSEQ were junction-only and lacked quality scores; consequently, filtering differed. This table comes from immunoSEQ multiplex PCR, and its TCRdb copy is limited to in-frame clones, with some not included. D and trimming come from the DNA, and the V and J calls and clone size come from that table. The sample lists about half a million clones, roughly 85% occurring once. There are many counts of this clone. Different DNA sequences within this sample yield the same CDR3. Healthy and HIV-negative, the adult donors had no recent acute infections or vaccinations.

This sequence was found in a woman in her thirties or forties in good health. Some clones in this sample may be carry-over from other donors' samples. Sequenced material: PBMCs. The chain uses TRBV6-4 and TRBJ2-2; D is unclear. In nucleotides, the CDR3 is TGTGCCAGCAGTGAAGGTGACACCGGGGAGCTGTTTTTT. Protein sequence: CASSEGDTGELFF.